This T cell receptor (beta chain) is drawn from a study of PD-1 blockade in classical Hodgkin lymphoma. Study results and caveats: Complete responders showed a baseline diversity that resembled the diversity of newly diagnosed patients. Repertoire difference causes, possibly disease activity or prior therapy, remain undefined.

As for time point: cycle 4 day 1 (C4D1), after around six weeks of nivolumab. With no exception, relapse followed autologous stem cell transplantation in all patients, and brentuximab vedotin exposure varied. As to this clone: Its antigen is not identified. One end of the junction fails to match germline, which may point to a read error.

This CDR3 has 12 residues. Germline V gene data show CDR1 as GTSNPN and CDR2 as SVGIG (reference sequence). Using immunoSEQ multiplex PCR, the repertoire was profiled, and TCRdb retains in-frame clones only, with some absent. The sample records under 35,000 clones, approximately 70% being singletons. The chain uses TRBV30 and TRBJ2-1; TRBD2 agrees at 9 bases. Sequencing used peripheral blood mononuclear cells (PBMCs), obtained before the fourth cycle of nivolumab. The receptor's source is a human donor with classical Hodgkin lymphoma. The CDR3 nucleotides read TGTGCCTGGGGAACCACCGGGACTAGCCTGATCTTC. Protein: CAWGTTGTSLIF. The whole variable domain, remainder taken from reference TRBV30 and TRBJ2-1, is SQTIHQWPATLVQPVGSPLSLECTVEGTSNPNLYWYRQAAGRGLQLLFYSVGIGQISSEVPQNLSASRPQDRQFILSSKKLLLSDSGFYLCAWGTTGTSLIFGPGTRLTVL.